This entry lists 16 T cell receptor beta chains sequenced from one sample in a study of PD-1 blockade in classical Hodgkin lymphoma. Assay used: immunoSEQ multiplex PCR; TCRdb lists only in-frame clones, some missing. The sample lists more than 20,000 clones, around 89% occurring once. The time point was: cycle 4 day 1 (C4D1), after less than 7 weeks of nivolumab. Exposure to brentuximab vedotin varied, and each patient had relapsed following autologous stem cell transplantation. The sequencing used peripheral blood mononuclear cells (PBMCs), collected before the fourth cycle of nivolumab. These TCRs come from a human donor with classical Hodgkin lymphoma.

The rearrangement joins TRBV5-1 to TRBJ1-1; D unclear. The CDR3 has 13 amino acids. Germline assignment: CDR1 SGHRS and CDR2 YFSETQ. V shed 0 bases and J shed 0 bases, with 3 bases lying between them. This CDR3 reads CASSLGLNTEAFF. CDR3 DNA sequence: TGCGCCAGCAGCTTGGGATTGAACACTGAAGCTTTCTTT.

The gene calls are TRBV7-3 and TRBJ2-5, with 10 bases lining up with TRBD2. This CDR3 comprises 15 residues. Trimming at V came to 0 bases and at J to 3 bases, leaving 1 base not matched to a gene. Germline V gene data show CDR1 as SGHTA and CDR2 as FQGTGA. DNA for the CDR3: TGTGCCAGCAGCTTAACCGGGACTAGCGAAGAGACCCAGTACTTC. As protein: CASSLTGTSEETQYF.

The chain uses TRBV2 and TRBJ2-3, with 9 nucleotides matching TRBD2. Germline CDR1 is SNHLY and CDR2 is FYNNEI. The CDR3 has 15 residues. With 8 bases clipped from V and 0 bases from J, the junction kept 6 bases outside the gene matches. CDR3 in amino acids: CASGEAGGSTDTQYF. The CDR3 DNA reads TGTGCCAGCGGGGAGGCGGGGGGGAGCACAGATACGCAGTATTTT.

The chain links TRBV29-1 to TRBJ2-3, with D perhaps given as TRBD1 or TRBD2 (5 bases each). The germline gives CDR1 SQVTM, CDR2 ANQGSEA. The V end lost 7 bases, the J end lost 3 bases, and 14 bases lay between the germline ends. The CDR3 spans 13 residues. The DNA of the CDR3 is TGCAGCGGATCACGGGGCGGGACAGATACGCAGTATTTT. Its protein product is CSGSRGGTDTQYF.

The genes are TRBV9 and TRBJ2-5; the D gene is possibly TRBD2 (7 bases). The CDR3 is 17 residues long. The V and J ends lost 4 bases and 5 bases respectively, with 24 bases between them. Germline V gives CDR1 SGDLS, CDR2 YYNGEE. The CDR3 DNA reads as TGTGCCAGCAGCCCCAATATGGTGGGGGGGCCCGCGGAGACCCAGTACTTC. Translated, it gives CASSPNMVGGPAETQYF.

The CDR3 is CASSLPGLAGTTDTQYF. The CDR3 region has the DNA TGTGCCAGCAGCTTACCAGGACTAGCGGGTACCACAGATACGCAGTATTTT. This chain links TRBV7-2 with TRBJ2-3, with 11 nucleotides matching TRBD2. V was clipped by 2 bases and J by 2 bases; unmatched bases: 6. The CDR3 has 17 residues. Germline CDR1 SGHTA, CDR2 FQGNSA.

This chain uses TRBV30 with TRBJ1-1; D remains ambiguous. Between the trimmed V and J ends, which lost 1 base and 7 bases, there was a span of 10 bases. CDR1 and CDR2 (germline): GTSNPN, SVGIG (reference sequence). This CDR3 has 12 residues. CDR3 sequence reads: CAWSEGSVEAFF. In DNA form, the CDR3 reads TGTGCCTGGAGTGAAGGGTCAGTTGAAGCTTTCTTT.

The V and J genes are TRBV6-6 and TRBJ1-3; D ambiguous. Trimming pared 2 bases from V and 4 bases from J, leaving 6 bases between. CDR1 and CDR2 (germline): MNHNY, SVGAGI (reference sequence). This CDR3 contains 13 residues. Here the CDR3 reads CASSYKDGNTIYF. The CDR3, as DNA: TGTGCCAGCAGTTACAAAGACGGAAACACCATATATTTT.

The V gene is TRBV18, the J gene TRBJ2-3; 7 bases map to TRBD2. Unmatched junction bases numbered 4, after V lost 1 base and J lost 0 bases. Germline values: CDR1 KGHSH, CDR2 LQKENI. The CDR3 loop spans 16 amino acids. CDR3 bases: TGTGCCAGCTCACCACTCCGGGGGGAGAGCACAGATACGCAGTATTTT. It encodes CASSPLRGESTDTQYF.

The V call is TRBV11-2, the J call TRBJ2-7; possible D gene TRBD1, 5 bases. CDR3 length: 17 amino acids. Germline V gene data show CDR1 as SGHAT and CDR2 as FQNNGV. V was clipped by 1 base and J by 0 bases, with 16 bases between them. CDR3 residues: CASSLARGRYRSYEQYF. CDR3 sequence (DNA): TGTGCCAGCAGCTTAGCTAGGGGCCGGTACCGCTCCTACGAGCAGTACTTC.

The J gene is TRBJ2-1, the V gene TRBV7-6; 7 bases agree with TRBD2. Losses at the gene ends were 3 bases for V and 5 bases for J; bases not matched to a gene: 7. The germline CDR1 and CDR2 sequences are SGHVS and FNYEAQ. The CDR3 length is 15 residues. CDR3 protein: CASSFQRGDNNEQFF. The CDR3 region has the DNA TGTGCCAGCAGCTTTCAGCGGGGTGACAACAATGAGCAGTTCTTC.

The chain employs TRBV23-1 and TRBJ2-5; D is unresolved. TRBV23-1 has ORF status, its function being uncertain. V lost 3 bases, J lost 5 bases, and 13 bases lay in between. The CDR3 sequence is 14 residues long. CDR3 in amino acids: CASSQMVSGETQYF. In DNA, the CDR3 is TGCGCCAGCAGTCAGATGGTTTCGGGTGAGACCCAGTACTTC.

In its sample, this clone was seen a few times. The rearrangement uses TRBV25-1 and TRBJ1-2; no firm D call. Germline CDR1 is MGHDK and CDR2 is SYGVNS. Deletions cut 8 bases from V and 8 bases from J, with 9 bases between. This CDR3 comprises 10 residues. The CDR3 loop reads CASQDLGYTF. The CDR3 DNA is TGTGCCAGCCAAGATTTAGGCTACACCTTC.

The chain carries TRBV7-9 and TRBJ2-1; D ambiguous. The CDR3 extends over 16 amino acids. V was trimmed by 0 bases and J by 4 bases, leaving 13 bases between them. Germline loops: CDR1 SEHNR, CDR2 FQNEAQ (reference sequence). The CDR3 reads CASSLAPLSLYNEQFF. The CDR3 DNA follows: TGTGCCAGCAGCTTAGCGCCACTGTCCCTTTACAATGAGCAGTTCTTC.

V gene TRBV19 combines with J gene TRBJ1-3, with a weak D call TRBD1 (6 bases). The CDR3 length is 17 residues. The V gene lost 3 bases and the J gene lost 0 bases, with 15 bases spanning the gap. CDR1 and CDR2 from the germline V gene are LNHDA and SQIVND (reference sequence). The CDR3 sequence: CASSIGAGAHSGNTIYF. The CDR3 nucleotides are TGTGCCAGTAGTATCGGGGCAGGGGCACACTCTGGAAACACCATATATTTT.

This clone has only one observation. The CDR3 sequence: CASSGQGRSYEQYF. DNA of the CDR3: TGTGCCAGCAGTGGACAGGGGAGGTCCTACGAGCAGTACTTC. The chain carries TRBV6-1 and TRBJ2-7; 8 positions agree with TRBD1. V shed 4 bases and J 1 base; nucleotides not matched to a gene: 3. The CDR3 runs 14 residues. Per the germline V gene, CDR1 is MNHNS and CDR2 is SASEGT.